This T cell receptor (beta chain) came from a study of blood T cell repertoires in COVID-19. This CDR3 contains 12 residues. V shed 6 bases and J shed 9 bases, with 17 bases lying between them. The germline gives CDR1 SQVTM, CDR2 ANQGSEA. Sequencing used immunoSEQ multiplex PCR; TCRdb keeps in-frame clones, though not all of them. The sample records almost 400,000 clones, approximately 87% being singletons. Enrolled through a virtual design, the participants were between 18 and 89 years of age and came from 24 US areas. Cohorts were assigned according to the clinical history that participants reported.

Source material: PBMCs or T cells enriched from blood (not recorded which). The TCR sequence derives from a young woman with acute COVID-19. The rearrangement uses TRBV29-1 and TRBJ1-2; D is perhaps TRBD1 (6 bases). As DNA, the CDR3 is TGCAGCGTGGGTACAGGGTCGCGCAGCTACACCTTC. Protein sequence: CSVGTGSRSYTF.